This T cell receptor beta chain was sequenced during a study of read filtering for tumor transcriptome and immune sequencing. This clonotype was detected many times. The CDR3 spans 15 residues. Germline V gene data show CDR1 as SGHKS and CDR2 as YYEKEE (reference sequence). Trimming pared 4 bases from V and 4 bases from J, leaving 15 bases between. From 350 to 500 ng of RNA, a library with molecular barcoded alpha/delta and beta/gamma adaptors was made. One entry per CDR3 protein results from TCRdb running MiXCR on the reads. The data hold approximately 57,000 distinct CDR3 sequences, with about 12% observed a single time.

This receptor was taken from a donor aged 40 or older with multiple myeloma. The chain is built from TRBV5-5 and TRBJ2-1, with D possibly matching TRBD2 (7 bases). Sequencing was performed on a population of CD138-negative cells sorted from bone marrow. In nucleotides, the CDR3 is TGTGCCAGCAGCGAGGGGGGGCCCCCATACAATGAGCAGTTCTTC. The encoded protein is CASSEGGPPYNEQFF. Full variable domain (remainder filled in from reference TRBV5-5 and TRBJ2-1): DAGVTQSPTHLIKTRGQQVTLRCSPISGHKSVSWYQQVLGQGPQFIFQYYEKEERGRGNFPDRFSARQFPNYSSELNVNALLLGDSALYLCASSEGGPPYNEQFFGPGTRLTVL.